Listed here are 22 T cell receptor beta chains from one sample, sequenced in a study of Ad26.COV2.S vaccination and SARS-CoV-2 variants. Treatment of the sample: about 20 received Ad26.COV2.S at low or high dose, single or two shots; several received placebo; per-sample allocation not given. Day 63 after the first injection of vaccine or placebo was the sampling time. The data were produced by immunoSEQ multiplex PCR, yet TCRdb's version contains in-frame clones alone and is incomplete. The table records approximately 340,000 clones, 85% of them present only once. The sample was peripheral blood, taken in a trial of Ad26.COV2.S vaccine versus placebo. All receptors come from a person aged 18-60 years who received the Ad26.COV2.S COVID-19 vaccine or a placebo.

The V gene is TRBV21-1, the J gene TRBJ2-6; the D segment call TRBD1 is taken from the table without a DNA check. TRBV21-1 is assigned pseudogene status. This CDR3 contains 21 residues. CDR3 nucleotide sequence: TGTGCCAGCAGCAAAGCTAGGAGGACAGGGGGAAGCTCTCTCTGGGCCAACGTCCTGACTTTC. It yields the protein CASSKARRTGGSSLWANVLTF.

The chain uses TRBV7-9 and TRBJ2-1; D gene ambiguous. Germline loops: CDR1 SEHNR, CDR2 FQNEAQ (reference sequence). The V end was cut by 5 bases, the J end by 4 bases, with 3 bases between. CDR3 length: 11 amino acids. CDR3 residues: CASSRYNEQFF. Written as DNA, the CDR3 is TGTGCCAGCAGCCGTTACAATGAGCAGTTCTTC.

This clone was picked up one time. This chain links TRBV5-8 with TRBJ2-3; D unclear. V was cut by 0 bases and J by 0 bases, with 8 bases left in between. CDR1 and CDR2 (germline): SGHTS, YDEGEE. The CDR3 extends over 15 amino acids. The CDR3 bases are TGTGCCAGCAGCTTGGGCTCCTCTAGCACAGATACGCAGTATTTT. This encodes CASSLGSSSTDTQYF.

CDR3 in DNA: TGCAGTGCTAGTAGGGACAGCGACACTGAAGCTTTCTTT. Translation gives CSASRDSDTEAFF. The chain combines TRBV20-1 with TRBJ1-1; 7 nucleotides agree with TRBD1. V gave up 3 bases and J gave up 3 bases; unmatched junction bases: 4. The CDR3 loop spans 13 amino acids. Germline assignment: CDR1 DFQATT and CDR2 SNEGSKA (reference sequence).

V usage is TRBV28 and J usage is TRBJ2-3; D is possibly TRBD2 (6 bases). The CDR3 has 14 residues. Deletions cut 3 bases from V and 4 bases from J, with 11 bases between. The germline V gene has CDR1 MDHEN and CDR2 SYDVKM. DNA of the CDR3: TGTGCCAGCAGTTTTGGGGCGGGACCAGATACGCAGTATTTT. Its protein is CASSFGAGPDTQYF.

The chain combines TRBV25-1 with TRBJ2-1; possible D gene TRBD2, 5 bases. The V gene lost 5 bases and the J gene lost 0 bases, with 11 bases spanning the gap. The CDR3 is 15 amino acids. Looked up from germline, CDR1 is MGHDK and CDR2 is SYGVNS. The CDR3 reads CASSISGGSYNEQFF. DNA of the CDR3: TGTGCCAGCAGTATATCAGGAGGCTCCTACAATGAGCAGTTCTTC.

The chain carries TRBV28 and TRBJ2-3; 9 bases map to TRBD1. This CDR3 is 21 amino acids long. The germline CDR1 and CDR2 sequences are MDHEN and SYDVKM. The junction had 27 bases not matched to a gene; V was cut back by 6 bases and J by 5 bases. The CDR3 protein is CASRQGARGVATPRRRDTQYF. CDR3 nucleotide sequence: TGTGCCAGCAGACAGGGGGCGAGAGGGGTAGCGACCCCCCGGCGGAGAGATACGCAGTATTTT.

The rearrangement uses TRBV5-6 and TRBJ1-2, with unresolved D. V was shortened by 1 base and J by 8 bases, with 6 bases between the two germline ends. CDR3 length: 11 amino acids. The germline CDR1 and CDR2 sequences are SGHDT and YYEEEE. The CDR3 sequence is CASSLLRGYTF. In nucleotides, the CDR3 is TGTGCCAGCAGCTTGCTGAGGGGCTACACCTTC.

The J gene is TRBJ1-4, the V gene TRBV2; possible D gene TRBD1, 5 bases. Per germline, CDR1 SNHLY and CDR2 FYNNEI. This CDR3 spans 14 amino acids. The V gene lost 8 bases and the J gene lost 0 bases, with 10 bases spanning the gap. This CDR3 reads CASAETATNEKLFF. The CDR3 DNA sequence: TGTGCCAGCGCCGAGACAGCAACTAATGAAAAACTGTTTTTT.

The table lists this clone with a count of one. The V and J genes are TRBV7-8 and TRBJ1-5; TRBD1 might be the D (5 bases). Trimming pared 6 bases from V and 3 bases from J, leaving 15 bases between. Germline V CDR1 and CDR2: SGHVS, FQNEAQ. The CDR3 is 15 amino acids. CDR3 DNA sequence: TGTGCCAGCAGACGCCCAAGGGACTTCAATCAGCCCCAGCATTTT. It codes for CASRRPRDFNQPQHF.

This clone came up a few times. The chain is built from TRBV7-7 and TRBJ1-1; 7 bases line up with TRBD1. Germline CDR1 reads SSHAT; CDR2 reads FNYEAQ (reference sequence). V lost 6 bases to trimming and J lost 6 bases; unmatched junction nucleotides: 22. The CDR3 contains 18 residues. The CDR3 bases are TGTGCCAGCAGAATTACGGCCGCCGCCCCGGGACAGATGTCTGAAGCTTTCTTT. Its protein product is CASRITAAAPGQMSEAFF. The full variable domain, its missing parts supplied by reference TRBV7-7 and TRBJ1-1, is GAGVSQSPRYKVTKRGQDVTLRCDPISSHATLYWYQQALGQGPEFLTYFNYEAQPDKSGLPSDRFSAERPEGSISTLTIQRTEQRDSAMYRCASRITAAAPGQMSEAFFGQGTRLTVV.

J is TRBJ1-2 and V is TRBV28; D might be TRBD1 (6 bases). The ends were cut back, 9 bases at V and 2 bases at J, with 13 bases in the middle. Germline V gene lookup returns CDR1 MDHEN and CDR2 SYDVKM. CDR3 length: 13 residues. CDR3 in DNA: TGTGCCAGTGAAAAAGGACAGAACTATGGCTACACCTTC. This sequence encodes CASEKGQNYGYTF.

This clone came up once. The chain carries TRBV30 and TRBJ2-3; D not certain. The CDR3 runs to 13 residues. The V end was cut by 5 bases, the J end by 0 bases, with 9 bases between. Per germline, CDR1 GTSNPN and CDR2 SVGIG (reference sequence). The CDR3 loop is CAWASMSTDTQYF. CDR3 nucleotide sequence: TGTGCCTGGGCTTCTATGAGCACAGATACGCAGTATTTT.

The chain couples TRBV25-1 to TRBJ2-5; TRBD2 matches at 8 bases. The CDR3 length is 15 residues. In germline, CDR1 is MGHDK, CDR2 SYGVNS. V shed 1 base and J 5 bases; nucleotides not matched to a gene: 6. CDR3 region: CASSEFGGAGETQYF. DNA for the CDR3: TGTGCCAGCAGTGAATTCGGGGGGGCTGGGGAGACCCAGTACTTC.

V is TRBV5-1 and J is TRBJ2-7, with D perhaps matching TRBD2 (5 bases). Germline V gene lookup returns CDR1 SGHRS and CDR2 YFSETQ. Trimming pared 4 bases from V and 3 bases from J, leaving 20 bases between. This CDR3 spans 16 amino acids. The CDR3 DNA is TGCGCCAGCAGCCTCGGACCCTACTTTGGGAGCTACGAGCAGTACTTC. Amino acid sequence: CASSLGPYFGSYEQYF. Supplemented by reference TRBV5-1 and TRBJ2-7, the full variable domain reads KAGVTQTPRYLIKTRGQQVTLSCSPISGHRSVSWYQQTPGQGLQFLFEYFSETQRNKGNFPGRFSGRQFSNSRSEMNVSTLELGDSALYLCASSLGPYFGSYEQYFGPGTRLTVT.

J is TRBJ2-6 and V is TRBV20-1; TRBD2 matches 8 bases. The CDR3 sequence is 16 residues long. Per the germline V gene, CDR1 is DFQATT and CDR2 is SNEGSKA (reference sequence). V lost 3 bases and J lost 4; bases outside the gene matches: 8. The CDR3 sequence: CSASGGLAAGANVLTF. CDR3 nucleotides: TGCAGTGCTAGTGGTGGACTAGCTGCCGGGGCCAACGTCCTGACTTTC.

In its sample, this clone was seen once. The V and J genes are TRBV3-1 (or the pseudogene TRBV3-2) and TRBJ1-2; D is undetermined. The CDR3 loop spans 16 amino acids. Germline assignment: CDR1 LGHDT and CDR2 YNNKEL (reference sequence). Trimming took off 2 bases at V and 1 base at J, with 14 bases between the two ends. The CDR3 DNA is TGTGCCAGCAGCCAATTAGGCTCGAACGGTAACTATGGCTACACCTTC. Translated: CASSQLGSNGNYGYTF.

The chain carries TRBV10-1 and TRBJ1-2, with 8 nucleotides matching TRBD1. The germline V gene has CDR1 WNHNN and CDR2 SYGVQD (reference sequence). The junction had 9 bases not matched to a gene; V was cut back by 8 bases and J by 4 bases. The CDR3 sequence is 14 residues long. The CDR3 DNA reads TGCGCCAGCCCCGACAGGGGTTCGGGCTATGGCTACACCTTC. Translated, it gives CASPDRGSGYGYTF.

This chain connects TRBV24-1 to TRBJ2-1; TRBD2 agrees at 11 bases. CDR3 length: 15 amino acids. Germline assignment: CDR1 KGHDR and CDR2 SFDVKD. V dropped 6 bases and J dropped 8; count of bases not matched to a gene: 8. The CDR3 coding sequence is TGTGCCACCAGTCGGTTAGCGGGAGGGCCCGATGAGCAGTTCTTC. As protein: CATSRLAGGPDEQFF.

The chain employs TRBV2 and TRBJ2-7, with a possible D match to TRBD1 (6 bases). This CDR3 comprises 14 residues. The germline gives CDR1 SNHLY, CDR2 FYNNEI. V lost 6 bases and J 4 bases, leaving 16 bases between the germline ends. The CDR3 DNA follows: TGTGCCAGCAGGCCGGGCTGGGACAATTACGAGCAGTACTTC. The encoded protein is CASRPGWDNYEQYF.

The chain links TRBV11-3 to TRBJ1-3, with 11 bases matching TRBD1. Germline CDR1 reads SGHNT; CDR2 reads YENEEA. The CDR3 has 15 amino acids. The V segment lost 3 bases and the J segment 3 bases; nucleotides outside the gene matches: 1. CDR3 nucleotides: TGTGCCAGCAGCTTGGACAGGGGGCTTGGAAACACCATATATTTT. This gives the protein CASSLDRGLGNTIYF. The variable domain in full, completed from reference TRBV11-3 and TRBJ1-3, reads EAGVVQSPRYKIIEKKQPVAFWCNPISGHNTLYWYLQNLGQGPELLIRYENEEAVDDSQLPKDRFSAERLKGVDSTLKIQPAELGDSAVYLCASSLDRGLGNTIYFGEGSWLTVV.

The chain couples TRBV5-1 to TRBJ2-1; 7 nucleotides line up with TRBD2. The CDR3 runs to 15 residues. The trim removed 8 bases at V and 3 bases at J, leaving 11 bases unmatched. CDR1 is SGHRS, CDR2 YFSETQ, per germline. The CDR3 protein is CASHLGASGYNEQFF. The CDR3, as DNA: TGCGCCAGTCACCTTGGGGCTAGCGGCTACAATGAGCAGTTCTTC.